This T cell receptor (beta chain) was recovered during a study of blood T cell repertoires in COVID-19. Source study methods: Reference gene primer amplification yielded estimated nucleated cell counts. TCRdb's copy holds only in-frame clones and misses some; the assay was immunoSEQ multiplex PCR. V and J calls and clone size are as listed in that table; D and trimming were resolved from the DNA. The table lists about 100,000 clones, roughly 79% of them singletons. CDR3 length: 13 residues. Germline assignment: CDR1 LGHNA and CDR2 YNFKEQ. V lost 4 bases and J lost 8; bases outside the gene matches: 5.

Sequenced: peripheral blood. The source of this sequence is a man aged 65 to 79 with active or convalescent COVID-19. The rearrangement joins TRBV4-2 to TRBJ2-1; TRBD1 aligns across 7 bases. The CDR3 here is CASSPRQGYEQFF. For the CDR3, the DNA is TGTGCCAGCAGCCCCAGACAGGGCTATGAGCAGTTCTTC.